This T cell receptor beta chain was identified in a study of vaccination effects on CD4 cells after COVID-19. Study-wide findings and caveats: Clones that were induced by infection or by vaccine showed marked contraction late after vaccination.

With the ViraFEST assay, the study expanded antigen-specific CD4+ T cells using viral peptide pools, then sequenced them. Culture proceeded for approximately nine days, and CD4+ T cells were then isolated. Every well got fewer than 2.5 million PBMC, which were grown with roughly 9.5 IU/ml IL-2 and about 9.2 ug/ml peptides. The CDR3 has 19 amino acids. Germline V gene sequence: CDR1 PRHDT, CDR2 FYEKMQ (reference sequence). V lost 2 bases and J lost 0; bases outside the gene matches: 10. Of note for this clone: The antigen remains unidentified.

The data were produced by immunoSEQ multiplex PCR, yet TCRdb's version contains in-frame clones alone and is incomplete. Counted here are roughly 50,000 clones, roughly 80% occurring once; the ten biggest clones make up approximately 2.4%. This clonotype was sampled from a human donor who received a COVID-19 vaccine. Specimen: CD4+ T cells from PBMCs cultured with HCoV-229E spike peptides, collected before COVID-19 vaccination. The chain couples TRBV13 to TRBJ1-4; 9 bases fit TRBD1. Here the CDR3 reads CASSLIPGQGLATNEKLFF. CDR3 in DNA: TGTGCCAGCAGCTTAATACCGGGACAGGGACTTGCAACTAATGAAAAACTGTTTTTT.